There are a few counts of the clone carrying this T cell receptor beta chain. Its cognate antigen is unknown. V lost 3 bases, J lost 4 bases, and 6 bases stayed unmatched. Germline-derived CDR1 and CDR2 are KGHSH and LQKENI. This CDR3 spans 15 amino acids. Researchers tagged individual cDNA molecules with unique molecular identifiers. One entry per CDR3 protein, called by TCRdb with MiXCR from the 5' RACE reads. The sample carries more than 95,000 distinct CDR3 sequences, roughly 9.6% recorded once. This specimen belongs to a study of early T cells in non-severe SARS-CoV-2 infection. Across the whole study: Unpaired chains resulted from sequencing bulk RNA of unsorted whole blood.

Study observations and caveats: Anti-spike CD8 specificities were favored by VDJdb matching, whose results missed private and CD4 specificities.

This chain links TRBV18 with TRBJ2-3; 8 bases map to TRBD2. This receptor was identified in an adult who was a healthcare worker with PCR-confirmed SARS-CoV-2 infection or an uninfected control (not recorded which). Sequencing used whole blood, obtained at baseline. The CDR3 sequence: CASSPGLVNSDTQYF. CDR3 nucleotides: TGTGCCAGCTCACCGGGACTAGTGAATTCAGATACGCAGTATTTT.